The 15 T cell receptor beta chains reported below all come from one sample, sequenced in a study of control samples from healthy donors and cancer patients. TCRdb's copy holds only in-frame clones and misses some; the assay was immunoSEQ multiplex PCR. The table lists approximately 89,000 clones, 70% to 90% of them singletons, with less than 2.5% in the top ten. The specimen sequenced was blood. These receptors were obtained from a woman in her thirties or forties in good health.

The V call is TRBV10-2, the J call TRBJ2-1; D unresolved. V was cut by 0 bases and J by 5 bases, with 5 bases left in between. Germline V CDR1 and CDR2: WSHSY, SAAADI. CDR3 size: 13 residues. The CDR3 protein is CASSESKDNEQFF. CDR3 sequence (DNA): TGCGCCAGCAGTGAGTCGAAGGACAATGAGCAGTTCTTC.

This chain connects TRBV6-6 to TRBJ2-1; 7 positions match TRBD1. The CDR3 is 13 amino acids. Looked up from germline, CDR1 is MNHNY and CDR2 is SVGAGI (reference sequence). Trimming took 7 bases from V and 8 from J; bases not matched to a gene: 8. The CDR3, as DNA: TGTGCCAGCAACCTAGACAGGGACGATGAGCAGTTCTTC. This encodes CASNLDRDDEQFF.

The chain couples TRBV3-1 (or the pseudogene TRBV3-2) to TRBJ2-3; 8 nucleotides line up with TRBD1. CDR1 and CDR2 from the germline V gene are LGHDT and YNNKEL (reference sequence). CDR3 size: 17 residues. V gave up 3 bases and J gave up 3 bases; unmatched junction bases: 11. The CDR3: CASSHRQGPPGTDTQYF. CDR3 DNA: TGTGCCAGCAGCCACAGACAGGGGCCCCCAGGTACAGATACGCAGTATTTT.

The V gene is TRBV6-5, the J gene TRBJ1-2; no reliable D call. The CDR3 runs to 14 residues. Germline CDR1 reads MNHEY; CDR2 reads SVGAGI. Trimming stripped 6 bases from V and 8 bases from J, with 19 bases between. The CDR3 region has the DNA TGTGCCAGCAGCTTCTCGGTCGGGGTTGGAGGCTACACCTTC. It translates to CASSFSVGVGGYTF.

The chain combines TRBV4-3 with TRBJ2-3, with 8 nucleotides matching TRBD2. CDR1 is LGHNA, CDR2 YSLEER, per germline. Trimming removed 0 bases from V and 1 base from J; junction bases left unmatched: 3. The CDR3 is 16 residues long. CDR3: CASSQDRSGGTDTQYF. In nucleotides, the CDR3 is TGCGCCAGCAGCCAAGATCGTAGCGGGGGCACAGATACGCAGTATTTT.

The chain joins TRBV5-1 to TRBJ2-3; D unresolved. Trimming cost V 4 bases and J 0 bases, with 12 bases left between them. Per the germline V gene, CDR1 is SGHRS and CDR2 is YFSETQ. This CDR3 is built from 15 residues. DNA for the CDR3: TGCGCCAGCAGCCGTGGAAGTCCTAGCACAGATACGCAGTATTTT. Amino acids: CASSRGSPSTDTQYF.

This sequence joins TRBV11-3 and TRBJ1-4; no definite D call. Trimming took 3 bases from V and 6 from J, leaving 5 bases between them. The CDR3 is made up of 12 amino acids. Germline CDR1 reads SGHNT; CDR2 reads YENEEA. The CDR3 DNA reads TGTGCCAGCAGCTTCCAGTATGAAAAACTGTTTTTT. This encodes CASSFQYEKLFF.

The chain combines TRBV7-8 with TRBJ2-1; 8 positions match TRBD2. The length of the CDR3 is 16 residues. Trimming took 5 bases from V and 6 from J; bases not matched to a gene: 12. The germline gives CDR1 SGHVS, CDR2 FQNEAQ. CDR3 sequence: CASSPTIAGLINEQFF. The CDR3 nucleotides read TGTGCCAGCAGCCCTACAATAGCGGGGCTAATCAATGAGCAGTTCTTC.

The J gene is TRBJ1-1, the V gene TRBV2, with 8 positions matching TRBD1. Germline CDR1 reads SNHLY; CDR2 reads FYNNEI. V lost 7 bases to trimming and J lost 1 base; unmatched junction nucleotides: 5. This CDR3 is 14 amino acids long. CDR3 sequence: CASNLQGGNTEAFF. In nucleotides, the CDR3 is TGTGCCAGCAACCTACAGGGGGGGAACACTGAAGCTTTCTTT.

CDR3 coding DNA: TGTGCCAGCAGTCCGAGGGGGCAGGGGCTCGTCGAGCAGTACTTC. Its protein is CASSPRGQGLVEQYF. This sequence joins TRBV25-1 and TRBJ2-7, with 7 bases aligning to TRBD1. The CDR3 covers 15 residues. Germline V lookup: CDR1 MGHDK, CDR2 SYGVNS. The V and J ends lost 5 bases and 6 bases, in that order; junction bases with no gene match: 13.

V gene TRBV12-3 or TRBV12-4 combines with J gene TRBJ1-1; D uncertain. The CDR3 length is 12 residues. V dropped 5 bases and J dropped 5 bases, with 9 bases sitting between them. The CDR3 sequence: CASSPRRTEAFF. In nucleotides, the CDR3 is TGTGCCAGCAGTCCCCGGCGGACTGAAGCTTTCTTT.

The chain links TRBV12-5 to TRBJ1-2; 9 bases agree with TRBD1. This CDR3 contains 15 residues. Per the germline V gene, CDR1 is LGHNT and CDR2 is FRNRAP. Trimming at V came to 1 base and at J to 1 base, leaving 1 base not matched to a gene. CDR3 in DNA: TGTGCTAGTGGTTTGGGACAGGGGGATAACTATGGCTACACCTTC. It yields the protein CASGLGQGDNYGYTF.

This clone has more than one count but fewer than ten. The same CDR3 arises from other DNA sequences in this sample as well. The chain has TRBV18 and TRBJ1-5, with 8 bases aligning to TRBD1. Germline V gene sequence: CDR1 KGHSH, CDR2 LQKENI. V shed 6 bases, J shed 2 bases, and the junction held 6 bases outside the gene matches. CDR3 length equals 15 residues. The CDR3 DNA follows: TGTGCCAGCTCGCGACAGGGGAGTGGCAATCAGCCCCAGCATTTT. Its protein product is CASSRQGSGNQPQHF.

The chain joins TRBV2 to TRBJ1-2; maybe TRBD1 (6 bases). The germline V gene encodes CDR1 SNHLY and CDR2 FYNNEI. CDR3 length equals 11 residues. Trimming removed 4 bases from V and 14 bases from J, with 14 bases in between. CDR3 bases: TGTGCCAGCAGTGGATCCGGGACAAGGACCTTC. It translates to CASSGSGTRTF.

This sequence joins TRBV4-3 and TRBJ2-3; 9 nucleotides align to TRBD2. J was trimmed by 0 bases and V by 0 bases; bases with no gene match: 10. Germline V gene sequence: CDR1 LGHNA, CDR2 YSLEER. The CDR3 length is 19 residues. CDR3 DNA: TGCGCCAGCAGCCAAGAAATAACCGGGACTAGCAGTAGCACAGATACGCAGTATTTT. This codes for CASSQEITGTSSSTDTQYF.